These 7 T cell receptor delta chains came from one sample sequenced in a study of Vδ1+ human thymocytes. Sequences come from RNA converted to cDNA by reverse transcription. The CDR3 regions were amplified by multiplex PCR from V-gene primers to a constant-region primer. TCRdb fed the multiplex PCR reads to CATT. The profile covers over 65,000 delta-chain clones, with approximately 34% appearing a single time and more than 0.25% taken by the ten largest. Which antigens these TCRs recognize remains unknown. General study points: Thymic TRG and TRD repertoires appeared highly polyclonal, with Gaussian CDR3 length distributions.

Source material: Vdelta1+ gamma-delta thymocytes from the thymus. Documented subset: FACS-sorted CD3+ TCRalphabeta- TCRVdelta1+ TCRVdelta2- thymocytes. The receptors derive from a boy under two years old who had congenital heart surgery.

There are a few counts of this clone. No DNA is shown, since the ends of the CDR3 on it are uncertain; the CDR3 is the one TCRdb lists. V and J are TRDV1 and TRDJ1; the D call of TRDD3 is as the table states it, not checked on the DNA. The CDR3 contains 24 residues when both ends are counted. CDR1 is TSWWSYY, CDR2 QGS, per germline. CDR3: CALGPAPLWNGGLRIWVYTDKLIF.

In its sample, this clone was seen once. Within the sample, other DNA sequences also encode this same CDR3. The rearrangement uses TRDV1 and TRDJ1; weak D call: TRDD2 (9 bases). The CDR3 covers 21 residues. CDR1 is TSWWSYY, CDR2 QGS, per germline. V was clipped by 2 bases and J by 3 bases, with 31 bases between them. The CDR3 here is CALGEGRPSYVVGDAADKLIF. CDR3 bases: TGTGCTCTTGGGGAAGGCCGGCCTTCCTACGTAGTGGGGGATGCAGCCGATAAACTCATCTTT.

This chain connects TRDV1 to TRDJ2; 12 bases fit TRDD3. The CDR3 covers 24 residues. Germline V gene data show CDR1 as TSWWSYY and CDR2 as QGS. V was clipped by 3 bases and J by 0 bases; unmatched bases: 23. The chain's CDR3 is CALGDRAFLALGDTRDPLTAQLFF. The DNA of the CDR3 is TGTGCTCTTGGGGATCGGGCCTTCCTGGCGCTGGGGGATACGAGAGACCCTTTGACAGCACAACTCTTCTTT.

This clone occurred once. This chain uses TRDV1 with TRDJ1; D is unclear. The germline V and J ends were trimmed by 4 bases and 0 bases, with 24 bases remaining between them. The CDR3 spans 19 residues. Germline values: CDR1 TSWWSYY, CDR2 QGS. CDR3 sequence (DNA): TGTGCTCTTGGGGTGTATTTCCACTACACGACTTCTTACACCGATAAACTCATCTTT. As protein: CALGVYFHYTTSYTDKLIF.

The gene calls are TRDV1 and TRDJ1, with TRDD3 identical over 9 bases. CDR1 is TSWWSYY, CDR2 QGS, per germline. The J segment lost 1 base and the V segment lost 2 bases, leaving 32 bases of the junction unmatched. The CDR3 spans 25 residues. The CDR3 loop is CALGEAGSSRTGGPVPPIVTDKLIF. The DNA for the CDR3 is TGTGCTCTTGGGGAAGCTGGGTCCTCGCGTACTGGGGGACCCGTGCCCCCCATTGTCACCGATAAACTCATCTTT.

The chain is built from TRDV2 and TRDJ1; 8 bases map to TRDD3. Germline CDR1 reads GEAIGNYY; CDR2 reads EKD. Unmatched junction bases numbered 14, after V lost 0 bases and J lost 0 bases. The CDR3 extends over 19 amino acids. The CDR3 sequence: CACDTGSMGIPPYTDKLIF. The CDR3 DNA follows: TGTGCCTGTGACACCGGGAGTATGGGGATACCCCCATACACCGATAAACTCATCTTT.

This clone was seen a handful of times. The chain employs TRDV1 and TRDJ1; 11 nucleotides align to TRDD3. This CDR3 is 24 amino acids long. Looked up from germline, CDR1 is TSWWSYY and CDR2 is QGS. With 1 base clipped from V and 2 bases from J, the junction kept 27 bases outside the gene matches. In DNA form, the CDR3 reads TGTGCTCTTGGGGAACCCATGAGGGCCTTCCTTCGAAACTTGGGGGATACGCGGACCGATAAACTCATCTTT. This encodes CALGEPMRAFLRNLGDTRTDKLIF.